Below, 27 T cell receptor beta chains from the same sample are listed, as sequenced in a study of Ad26.COV2.S vaccination and SARS-CoV-2 variants. The method was immunoSEQ multiplex PCR; TCRdb's version includes in-frame clones alone and lacks a portion of them. The table lists about 390,000 clones, approximately 91% of them singletons. As for treatment: about 20 received Ad26.COV2.S at low or high dose, single or two shots; several received placebo; per-sample allocation not given. Samples came from day 63 after the first vaccine or placebo injection. Sample: peripheral blood, taken in a trial of Ad26.COV2.S vaccine versus placebo. The receptors derive from a person aged 18 to 65 who received the Ad26.COV2.S COVID-19 vaccine or a placebo.

The chain uses TRBV6-5 and TRBJ1-1; tentative D call: TRBD1 (5 bases). Trimming pared 5 bases from V and 5 bases from J, leaving 18 bases between. The CDR3 is made up of 15 amino acids. The germline CDR1 and CDR2 sequences are MNHEY and SVGAGI. The DNA for the CDR3 is TGTGCCAGCAGTCTAGGGGCCTGGGGAAAAACTGAAGCTTTCTTT. Its protein is CASSLGAWGKTEAFF.

The chain couples TRBV27 to TRBJ1-2; 7 bases map to TRBD1. Germline V gives CDR1 MNHEY, CDR2 SMNVEV (reference sequence). The CDR3 runs to 13 residues. With V trimmed by 3 bases and J by 8 bases, 6 bases remained unmatched. CDR3 loop: CASSLDRFLGYTF. The CDR3 bases are TGTGCCAGCAGTTTGGACAGGTTTTTAGGCTACACCTTC.

The chain joins TRBV5-1 to TRBJ2-7; 8 bases agree with TRBD1. The trim removed 4 bases at V and 4 bases at J, leaving 10 bases unmatched. CDR3 size: 15 residues. Germline V gene lookup returns CDR1 SGHRS and CDR2 YFSETQ. The CDR3 nucleotides are TGCGCCAGCAGCGCTGGGGCAGGGGGCAGGTACGAGCAGTACTTC. This gives the protein CASSAGAGGRYEQYF.

The chain is built from TRBV4-1 and TRBJ1-2; D uncertain. With 0 bases removed from V and 4 bases from J, the gap between germline ends came to 15 bases. Looked up from germline, CDR1 is MGHRA and CDR2 is YSYEKL. The CDR3 contains 16 residues. The CDR3 is CASSQEPYQPFYGYTF. CDR3 bases: TGCGCCAGCAGCCAAGAGCCCTACCAGCCATTCTATGGCTACACCTTC.

The chain joins TRBV3-1 (or the pseudogene TRBV3-2) to TRBJ1-3; the D is unclear. The CDR3 totals 15 residues. CDR1 LGHDT and CDR2 YNNKEL come from the germline V gene (reference sequence). Trimming removed 0 bases at V and 4 bases at J, with 10 bases between. The DNA for the CDR3 is TGTGCCAGCAGCCAAGATACCACGAGGGGAAACACCATATATTTT. Translation: CASSQDTTRGNTIYF.

The chain links TRBV7-2 to TRBJ1-6; 8 nucleotides agree with TRBD1. Unmatched junction bases numbered 9, after V lost 7 bases and J lost 7 bases. The germline V gene has CDR1 SGHTA and CDR2 FQGNSA. CDR3 length equals 15 residues. CDR3 sequence: CASTAPGTGNSPLHF. The DNA of the CDR3 is TGTGCCAGCACCGCACCCGGGACAGGAAATTCACCCCTCCACTTT.

J is TRBJ1-5 and V is TRBV12-3 or TRBV12-4; possibly TRBD1 for D (5 bases). V gave up 8 bases and J gave up 4 bases, with 12 bases separating them. The CDR3 sequence is 13 residues long. The DNA for the CDR3 is TGTGCCAGCCAAAGGGGCACTAATCAGCCCCAGCATTTT. Its translation: CASQRGTNQPQHF.

The J gene is TRBJ1-4, the V gene TRBV5-1; tentatively, D is TRBD1 (6 bases). Germline CDR1 is SGHRS and CDR2 is YFSETQ. V was pared by 2 bases and J by 8 bases, with 13 bases between. The CDR3 sequence is 14 residues long. The CDR3 protein is CASSFQGTFEKLFF. As DNA, the CDR3 is TGCGCCAGCAGCTTTCAGGGGACATTCGAAAAACTGTTTTTT.

The chain uses TRBV7-6 and TRBJ2-7; TRBD2 matches at 7 bases. The CDR3 is made up of 15 amino acids. CDR1 and CDR2 (germline): SGHVS, FNYEAQ. The V segment lost 1 base and the J segment 5 bases; nucleotides outside the gene matches: 8. The CDR3 nucleotides read TGTGCCAGCAGCTTAGAGGGAGGGACCGGCAACGAGCAGTACTTC. Protein product: CASSLEGGTGNEQYF.

The genes are TRBV6-5 and TRBJ1-6; D possibly corresponds to TRBD1 (5 bases). Germline assignment: CDR1 MNHEY and CDR2 SVGAGI. V lost 0 bases and J 8 bases, leaving 8 bases between the germline ends. The CDR3 is 14 amino acids. The CDR3 loop reads CASSYSQVDSPLHF. The CDR3 DNA follows: TGTGCCAGCAGTTACTCACAGGTGGATTCACCCCTCCACTTT.

The chain employs TRBV7-9 and TRBJ1-2; D is possibly TRBD1 (6 bases). This CDR3 comprises 14 residues. The germline V gene encodes CDR1 SEHNR and CDR2 FQNEAQ (reference sequence). V was trimmed by 5 bases and J by 1 base, leaving 11 bases between them. The CDR3 loop reads CASSGPGVNYGYTF. CDR3 nucleotides: TGTGCCAGCAGCGGCCCAGGGGTTAACTATGGCTACACCTTC.

The chain joins TRBV5-1 to TRBJ2-2; D is unresolved. The germline V gene encodes CDR1 SGHRS and CDR2 YFSETQ. Between the trimmed V and J ends, which lost 4 bases and 3 bases, there was a span of 10 bases. The CDR3 covers 14 residues. The CDR3, as DNA: TGCGCCAGCAGCGTGACTGTCTACACCGGGGAGCTGTTTTTT. The encoded protein is CASSVTVYTGELFF.

The V and J genes are TRBV28 and TRBJ1-2; D unclear. The CDR3 contains 11 residues. From germline, CDR1 is MDHEN and CDR2 SYDVKM. This chain's CDR3 is CGRGGGEGYTF. The CDR3 DNA follows: TGTGGGCGGGGAGGAGGAGAGGGCTACACCTTC.

This chain uses TRBV27 with TRBJ2-7; D not certain. CDR1 is MNHEY, CDR2 SMNVEV, per germline (reference sequence). This CDR3 has 13 amino acids. V lost 3 bases, J lost 5 bases, and 11 bases lay in between. The CDR3 nucleotides are TGTGCCAGCAGTTTCGGTGTTATGGACGAGCAGTACTTC. The encoded protein is CASSFGVMDEQYF.

This chain connects TRBV7-6 to TRBJ2-2, with 13 bases fitting TRBD2. The CDR3 loop spans 15 amino acids. Losses at the gene ends were 5 bases for V and 6 bases for J; bases not matched to a gene: 3. CDR1 SGHVS and CDR2 FNYEAQ come from the germline V gene. In DNA form, the CDR3 reads TGTGCCAGCAGCGGGGGACTAGCGGGGTCCGGGGAGCTGTTTTTT. Protein sequence: CASSGGLAGSGELFF.

V usage is TRBV19 and J usage is TRBJ1-2; D is undetermined. Trimming removed 3 bases at V and 2 bases at J, with 10 bases between. CDR3 length equals 14 residues. The germline V gene has CDR1 LNHDA and CDR2 SQIVND (reference sequence). CDR3 protein: CASSILPENYGYTF. In DNA, the CDR3 is TGTGCCAGTAGTATTCTTCCGGAGAACTATGGCTACACCTTC.

The gene calls are TRBV3-1 (or the pseudogene TRBV3-2) and TRBJ2-3; the D gene is possibly TRBD2 (7 bases). Germline assignment: CDR1 LGHDT and CDR2 YNNKEL (reference sequence). V was shortened by 7 bases and J by 7 bases, with 24 bases between the two germline ends. This CDR3 is built from 16 residues. The CDR3 region has the DNA TGTGCCAGCACCGGAGATTGGGGTTTGCGGGGGCATACGCAGTATTTT. Residues: CASTGDWGLRGHTQYF.

The chain couples TRBV6-2 or TRBV6-3 to TRBJ1-2; TRBD1 might be the D (6 bases). CDR1 and CDR2 from the germline V gene are MNHEY and SVGEGT. The CDR3 sequence is 14 residues long. Trimming left V 6 bases short and J 2 bases short, with 13 bases between. CDR3 coding DNA: TGTGCCAGCAGCAAAACCACAGGGAACTATGGCTACACCTTC. It specifies CASSKTTGNYGYTF.

The chain uses TRBV5-6 and TRBJ1-2, with 9 nucleotides matching TRBD1. J gave up 9 bases and V 2 bases, and 5 bases lay outside the gene matches. CDR1 SGHDT and CDR2 YYEEEE come from the germline V gene. The CDR3 length is 13 residues. CDR3 coding DNA: TGTGCCAGCAGCTTTACAGGGGGCTCGAGCTACACCTTC. It codes for CASSFTGGSSYTF. The whole variable domain, remainder taken from reference TRBV5-6 and TRBJ1-2, is DAGVTQSPTHLIKTRGQQVTLRCSPKSGHDTVSWYQQALGQGPQFIFQYYEEEERQRGNFPDRFSGHQFPNYSSELNVNALLLGDSALYLCASSFTGGSSYTFGSGTRLTVV.

The CDR3 loop reads CASFPEGEVQETQYF. CDR3 DNA sequence: TGTGCCAGCTTCCCTGAAGGGGAAGTACAAGAGACCCAGTACTTC. The V gene is TRBV2, the J gene TRBJ2-5, with D perhaps TRBD1 (5 bases). V was pared by 8 bases and J by 2 bases, with 18 bases between. CDR1 and CDR2 from the germline V gene are SNHLY and FYNNEI. This CDR3 has 15 residues.

This chain links TRBV27 with TRBJ2-7, with 8 bases fitting TRBD1. V lost 5 bases to trimming and J lost 3 bases; unmatched junction nucleotides: 3. In germline, CDR1 is MNHEY, CDR2 SMNVEV (reference sequence). The CDR3 runs 13 residues. The CDR3 DNA follows: TGTGCCAGCAGTACAGGGGGGAACTACGAGCAGTACTTC. Protein product: CASSTGGNYEQYF.

The chain has TRBV24-1 and TRBJ2-5; 8 bases agree with TRBD1. CDR1 and CDR2 from the germline V gene are KGHDR and SFDVKD. This CDR3 comprises 16 residues. V was pared by 6 bases and J by 3 bases, with 11 bases of the junction left unmatched. CDR3: CATSTIEGTGKETQYF. CDR3 in DNA: TGTGCCACCAGTACCATAGAGGGGACAGGCAAAGAGACCCAGTACTTC.

This clone occurred a few times. The J gene is TRBJ1-5, the V gene TRBV19, with 10 nucleotides matching TRBD1. The germline V gene has CDR1 LNHDA and CDR2 SQIVND (reference sequence). V trimming: 5 bases; J trimming: 8 bases; junction bases outside the gene matches: 6. The CDR3 covers 14 residues. DNA of the CDR3: TGTGCCAGTAGTGTCCGGGACAGGGGTGAGCCCCAGCATTTT. Protein product: CASSVRDRGEPQHF. Using reference TRBV19 and TRBJ1-5 for the parts outside the CDR3, the full variable domain is DGGITQSPKYLFRKEGQNVTLSCEQNLNHDAMYWYRQDPGQGLRLIYYSQIVNDFQKGDIAEGYSVSREKKESFPLTVTSAQKNPTAFYLCASSVRDRGEPQHFGDGTRLSIL.

The chain has TRBV28 and TRBJ1-2; 7 nucleotides line up with TRBD1. The CDR3 spans 14 residues. Per the germline V gene, CDR1 is MDHEN and CDR2 is SYDVKM. Trimming took 6 bases from V and 4 from J; bases not matched to a gene: 8. This chain's CDR3 is CASRRRQGVYGYTF. The DNA for the CDR3 is TGTGCCAGCAGAAGAAGACAGGGAGTCTATGGCTACACCTTC.

This clone has just one count. The chain has TRBV4-1 and TRBJ1-1; possibly TRBD1 for D (5 bases). This CDR3 region has 15 residues. V gave up 6 bases and J gave up 5 bases, with 19 bases separating them. The germline gives CDR1 MGHRA, CDR2 YSYEKL. CDR3 in DNA: TGCGCCAGCAGAAATTTGGCGGGGGTTGGGACTGAAGCTTTCTTT. Its translation is CASRNLAGVGTEAFF.

V is TRBV7-8 and J is TRBJ2-7, with 10 bases matching TRBD1. Trimming took 4 bases from V and 0 from J; bases not matched to a gene: 6. CDR3 length: 16 residues. Germline assignment: CDR1 SGHVS and CDR2 FQNEAQ. CDR3 in DNA: TGTGCCAGCAGCTCCCGCGGACAGGGGGTCTCCTACGAGCAGTACTTC. This encodes CASSSRGQGVSYEQYF.

The chain uses TRBV6-6 and TRBJ1-5; 9 bases are a match to TRBD1. This CDR3 contains 15 residues. With V trimmed by 5 bases and J by 5 bases, 7 bases remained unmatched. CDR1 and CDR2 from the germline V gene are MNHNY and SVGAGI (reference sequence). The CDR3 spells CASSAPGQGDQPQHF. CDR3 in DNA: TGTGCCAGCAGTGCTCCGGGACAGGGAGATCAGCCCCAGCATTTT.